The subject of this entry is one TCR beta chain. These data are taken from a study of OX40 agonist ivuxolimab in advanced cancers. As for the study in general: Patients were treated with ivuxolimab, an agonistic anti-OX40 (CD134) antibody.

This CDR3 contains 13 residues. Trimming took 3 bases from V and 4 from J; bases not matched to a gene: 1. Germline V CDR1 and CDR2: SGHTA, FQGNSA. Produced via immunoSEQ multiplex PCR; TCRdb's table is partial and in-frame only. Of some 68,000 clones listed, around 83% are singletons. This chain connects TRBV7-2 to TRBJ2-3, with TRBD1 matching over 7 bases. The TCR sequence derives from an adult with an advanced solid tumor such as melanoma, head and neck, liver or kidney cancer. The sample here was CD4+ or CD8+ T cells sorted from blood, taken in a trial of the OX40 agonist ivuxolimab. The CDR3 nucleotides are TGTGCCAGCAGCTTGACAGGGCCAGATACGCAGTATTTT. As protein: CASSLTGPDTQYF.